This T cell receptor (beta chain) is from a study of blood T cell repertoires in COVID-19. Study-level background: Specimens from acute and convalescent COVID-19 originated in the United States, Italy and Spain. Sources were T cells, B-cell-depleted T cells, or PBMCs; the material itself was cDNA or gDNA.

About this clone: The sample has other DNA sequences that encode this CDR3 too.

In the study's own analysis: Amplification of reference gene primers was used by the study to estimate nucleated cell counts. This table comes from immunoSEQ multiplex PCR, and its TCRdb copy is limited to in-frame clones, with some not included. The V and J calls and clone size are taken from that table; D and trimming were inferred from the DNA. The sample includes 100,000 to 150,000 clones, over 75% of them seen just once. The CDR3 has 13 amino acids. Trimming cost V 5 bases and J 0 bases, with 4 bases left between them. Germline V gene sequence: CDR1 KGHSH, CDR2 LQKENI. The receptor comes from an elderly man with active or convalescent COVID-19. Sequences were obtained from peripheral blood. The rearrangement links TRBV18 to TRBJ2-2; D is uncertain. The CDR3 sequence: CASSFANTGELFF. The CDR3 DNA sequence: TGTGCCAGCTCATTCGCGAACACCGGGGAGCTGTTTTTT.